These 10 T cell receptor beta chains were all obtained from the same sample, sequenced in a study of cytomegalovirus exposure and HLA in healthy donors. A multiplex PCR was run with 60 Vbeta primers and 13 Jbeta primers. Sequencing was performed with immunoSEQ multiplex PCR; in TCRdb, only in-frame clones are kept and a portion is missing. Here the sample spans just over 200,000 clones, 75% to 85% being singletons. Sample: PBMCs. These receptor sequences come from a woman between 40 and 50 years old in good health and CMV-seronegative.

The V call is TRBV5-1, the J call TRBJ2-1; tentative D call: TRBD1 (5 bases). This CDR3 is built from 14 residues. The V end was cut by 0 bases, the J end by 7 bases, with 11 bases between. CDR1 is SGHRS, CDR2 YFSETQ, per germline. In DNA, the CDR3 is TGCGCCAGCAGCTTGGCGTCAGGGTTTAATGAGCAGTTCTTC. Translating gives CASSLASGFNEQFF.

The chain has TRBV29-1 and TRBJ2-3; 8 nucleotides agree with TRBD2. V lost 2 bases, J lost 2 bases, and 6 bases stayed unmatched. The germline CDR1 and CDR2 sequences are SQVTM and ANQGSEA. This CDR3 region has 15 residues. CDR3 region: CSVETSGTNTDTQYF. The DNA for the CDR3 is TGCAGCGTTGAAACTAGCGGAACTAACACAGATACGCAGTATTTT.

The V call is TRBV19, the J call TRBJ1-1; 8 bases align to TRBD1. With 1 base clipped from V and 1 base from J, the junction kept 2 bases outside the gene matches. CDR1 LNHDA and CDR2 SQIVND come from the germline V gene (reference sequence). There are 15 residues in the CDR3. This CDR3 reads CASSIVTGGNTEAFF. In DNA, the CDR3 is TGTGCCAGTAGTATAGTAACAGGGGGGAACACTGAAGCTTTCTTT. The full variable domain, its missing parts supplied by reference TRBV19 and TRBJ1-1, is DGGITQSPKYLFRKEGQNVTLSCEQNLNHDAMYWYRQDPGQGLRLIYYSQIVNDFQKGDIAEGYSVSREKKESFPLTVTSAQKNPTAFYLCASSIVTGGNTEAFFGQGTRLTVV.

The chain recombines TRBV18 with TRBJ2-7; 7 bases map to TRBD1. The CDR3 runs 17 residues. Germline V gene lookup returns CDR1 KGHSH and CDR2 LQKENI. V lost 0 bases to trimming and J lost 1 base; unmatched junction nucleotides: 9. CDR3 in DNA: TGTGCCAGCTCACCACCCATTTGGGACAGTCTTTCCTACGAGCAGTACTTC. Translated: CASSPPIWDSLSYEQYF.

On this clone itself: The junction departs from the called germline gene at one end, perhaps through a read error. V usage is TRBV7-9 and J usage is TRBJ2-7, with D tentatively TRBD2 (6 bases). This CDR3 is built from 14 residues. Germline CDR1 reads SEHNR; CDR2 reads FQNEAQ (reference sequence). CDR3 in DNA: TGTTCCAGCAGCCCCGGACGGCTTGGGGGGGAGCAGTACTTC. It yields the protein CSSSPGRLGGEQYF.

This clone was seen once. The gene calls are TRBV4-1 and TRBJ2-3; no definite D call. The CDR3 is 15 amino acids. Germline assignment: CDR1 MGHRA and CDR2 YSYEKL. V was clipped by 3 bases and J by 3 bases, with 13 bases between them. CDR3 amino acids: CASSHILERTDTQYF. The CDR3 DNA sequence: TGCGCCAGCAGCCATATACTTGAGAGGACAGATACGCAGTATTTT.

This rearrangement joins TRBV9 to TRBJ1-2; 7 bases are a match to TRBD1. V shed 4 bases and J 4 bases; nucleotides not matched to a gene: 7. The CDR3 is 14 amino acids. CDR1 is SGDLS, CDR2 YYNGEE, per germline. The CDR3 region is CASSPRTGLYGYTF. The DNA of the CDR3 is TGTGCCAGCAGCCCCCGGACAGGTCTCTATGGCTACACCTTC.

The chain has TRBV2 and TRBJ1-5, with D uncertain. Trimming took 6 bases from V and 0 from J, leaving 12 bases between them. Germline CDR1 SNHLY, CDR2 FYNNEI. The CDR3 sequence is 15 residues long. Written as DNA, the CDR3 is TGTGCCAGCAGGCCACTAACTTATAGCAATCAGCCCCAGCATTTT. It codes for CASRPLTYSNQPQHF.

The chain couples TRBV18 to TRBJ2-1; 12 nucleotides align to TRBD2. Germline V lookup: CDR1 KGHSH, CDR2 LQKENI. The junction had 2 bases not matched to a gene; V was cut back by 2 bases and J by 6 bases. CDR3 size: 15 residues. CDR3 DNA sequence: TGTGCCAGCTCACCAGGACTAGCGGGATCCAATGAGCAGTTCTTC. As protein: CASSPGLAGSNEQFF.

This clone was counted once. V and J are TRBV5-6 and TRBJ2-7, with 10 bases lining up with TRBD2. J was trimmed by 0 bases and V by 4 bases; bases with no gene match: 4. The CDR3 has 15 residues. Looked up from germline, CDR1 is SGHDT and CDR2 is YYEEEE. CDR3 residues: CASSPIAGGSYEQYF. The CDR3 DNA reads as TGTGCCAGCAGCCCCATAGCGGGGGGCTCCTACGAGCAGTACTTC. Based on the CDR3 plus reference TRBV5-6 and TRBJ2-7, the full variable domain is DAGVTQSPTHLIKTRGQQVTLRCSPKSGHDTVSWYQQALGQGPQFIFQYYEEEERQRGNFPDRFSGHQFPNYSSELNVNALLLGDSALYLCASSPIAGGSYEQYFGPGTRLTVT.